The 14 T cell receptor beta chains below were found in one sample sequenced in a study of CD4 T cells in relation to SARS-CoV-2 and coronaviruses. Sequencing was performed with immunoSEQ multiplex PCR; in TCRdb, only in-frame clones are kept and a portion is missing. The repertoire includes nearly 70,000 clones, 90% to 95% of them detected once, and approximately 0.21% sits in the top ten. CD4+ T cells from unexposed donors were obtained before the COVID-19 pandemic (2011-2018). Sequencing was carried out using naive CD4+ T cells from PBMCs. Subset denoted: naive CD4+ T cells isolated by negative enrichment. These receptors were collected from a human donor in good health.

CDR3 sequence reads: CASSRTGLSEKLFF. For the CDR3, the DNA is TGCGCCAGCAGCCGTACAGGGTTAAGTGAAAAACTGTTTTTT. J is TRBJ1-4 and V is TRBV5-1, with a tentative D call TRBD1 (6 bases). CDR1 is SGHRS and CDR2 is YFSETQ in the germline V gene. The CDR3 sequence is 14 residues long. V lost 4 bases and J 7 bases, leaving 14 bases between the germline ends.

The CDR3 DNA follows: TGTGCCAGCAGCTTAGGGTTCGGTGGTAGGCAGCCCCAGCATTTT. This encodes CASSLGFGGRQPQHF. This sequence joins TRBV7-2 and TRBJ1-5; no definite D call. The CDR3 totals 15 residues. Trimming left V 1 base short and J 7 bases short, with 14 bases between. Germline lookup yields CDR1 SGHTA and CDR2 FQGNSA. Full variable domain (missing parts from reference TRBV7-2 and TRBJ1-5): GAGVSQSPSNKVTEKGKDVELRCDPISGHTALYWYRQSLGQGLEFLIYFQGNSAPDKSGLPSDRFSAERTGGSVSTLTIQRTQQEDSAVYLCASSLGFGGRQPQHFGDGTRLSIL.

CDR3 sequence (DNA): TGCGCCAGCAGCTCCACAGGGGAACAAGAGACCCAGTACTTC. Amino acids: CASSSTGEQETQYF. The chain links TRBV5-1 to TRBJ2-5, with TRBD1 matching over 7 bases. After removal of 3 bases from V and 2 bases from J, the junction contained 4 bases not matched to a gene. Per germline, CDR1 SGHRS and CDR2 YFSETQ. This CDR3 is built from 14 residues.

J is TRBJ1-5 and V is TRBV2, with TRBD1 identical over 8 bases. J was trimmed by 5 bases and V by 6 bases; bases with no gene match: 6. This CDR3 has 14 residues. The V gene's germline CDR1 is SNHLY and CDR2 FYNNEI. The DNA of the CDR3 is TGTGCCAGCAGCCGGACAGGGAGAGATCAGCCCCAGCATTTT. Residues: CASSRTGRDQPQHF.

The chain employs TRBV15 and TRBJ2-3, with 9 positions matching TRBD2. The ends lost 2 bases at V and 6 bases at J; junction bases unmatched: 3. Germline V lookup: CDR1 LNHNV, CDR2 YYDKDF (reference sequence). The CDR3 is 14 residues long. CDR3 residues: CATSRLAGPDTQYF. DNA for the CDR3: TGTGCCACCAGCAGACTAGCGGGACCGGATACGCAGTATTTT.

This chain links TRBV28 with TRBJ2-3, with TRBD2 matching over 9 bases. The CDR3 sequence is 17 residues long. Trimming cost V 4 bases and J 3 bases; bases outside gene matches: 11. Germline V gene data show CDR1 as MDHEN and CDR2 as SYDVKM. CDR3 DNA: TGTGCCAGCAGTTCCTCACTTAGCGGGAGTACGACAGATACGCAGTATTTT. Its translation: CASSSSLSGSTTDTQYF.

This clone showed up just a few times. The chain employs TRBV27 and TRBJ2-4; maybe TRBD2 (6 bases). Deletions cut 2 bases from V and 7 bases from J, with 12 bases between. CDR3 length: 14 amino acids. Germline CDR1 MNHEY, CDR2 SMNVEV (reference sequence). CDR3 loop: CASSLGGNRNIQYF. CDR3 in DNA: TGTGCCAGCAGTTTAGGGGGGAACCGGAACATTCAGTACTTC.

The genes are TRBV5-1 and TRBJ2-1; D call uncertain. V lost 1 base to trimming and J lost 5 bases, with 1 base between them. The CDR3 spans 11 residues. The V gene's germline CDR1 is SGHRS and CDR2 YFSETQ. CDR3 in DNA: TGCGCCAGCAGCTTGAACAATGAGCAGTTCTTC. Translated: CASSLNNEQFF.

V and J are TRBV9 and TRBJ2-2; 13 nucleotides match TRBD2. Trimming removed 3 bases from V and 6 bases from J; junction bases left unmatched: 8. Germline-derived CDR1 and CDR2 are SGDLS and YYNGEE. This CDR3 contains 17 residues. The CDR3 DNA reads TGTGCCAGCAGCGCGGCGACTAGCGGGGGGTTTCCCGGGGAGCTGTTTTTT. Encoded protein: CASSAATSGGFPGELFF. The full variable domain, in which reference TRBV9 and TRBJ2-2 provide the parts outside the CDR3, is DSGVTQTPKHLITATGQRVTLRCSPRSGDLSVYWYQQSLDQGLQFLIQYYNGEERAKGNILERFSAQQFPDLHSELNLSSLELGDSALYFCASSAATSGGFPGELFFGEGSRLTVL.

The genes are TRBV10-3 and TRBJ2-2, with 7 bases aligning to TRBD1. The CDR3 runs 14 residues. The germline V gene has CDR1 ENHRY and CDR2 SYGVKD. The ends lost 6 bases at V and 5 bases at J; junction bases unmatched: 6. The CDR3 DNA reads as TGTGCCATCAGATCACAGGGGTTAACCGGGGAGCTGTTTTTT. This encodes CAIRSQGLTGELFF.

The chain is built from TRBV24-1 and TRBJ1-5, with unresolved D. The CDR3 loop spans 15 amino acids. Germline assignment: CDR1 KGHDR and CDR2 SFDVKD. V was trimmed by 4 bases and J by 7 bases, leaving 16 bases between them. The CDR3 region is CATSEDPKFGQPQHF. For the CDR3, the DNA is TGTGCCACCAGTGAGGACCCCAAGTTCGGACAGCCCCAGCATTTT.

V gene TRBV6-5 combines with J gene TRBJ1-6; D is uncertain. The V gene's germline CDR1 is MNHEY and CDR2 SVGAGI. The CDR3 runs to 15 residues. V shed 6 bases and J shed 6 bases, with 15 bases lying between them. The CDR3 spells CASRPPGSPNSPLHF. In DNA, the CDR3 is TGTGCCAGCAGACCCCCGGGTAGCCCTAATTCACCCCTCCACTTT.

This chain connects TRBV7-2 to TRBJ2-7; 11 bases are shared with TRBD2. The ends lost 5 bases at V and 1 base at J; junction bases unmatched: 4. The germline V gene encodes CDR1 SGHTA and CDR2 FQGNSA. This CDR3 is built from 15 residues. The chain's CDR3 is CASSGGTSGSYEQYF. CDR3 in DNA: TGTGCCAGCAGCGGTGGGACTAGCGGATCCTACGAGCAGTACTTC.

This chain connects TRBV9 to TRBJ2-7; the match to TRBD1 covers 8 bases. CDR1 and CDR2 from the germline V gene are SGDLS and YYNGEE. Trimming cost V 2 bases and J 2 bases; bases outside gene matches: 6. This CDR3 comprises 15 residues. The CDR3 nucleotides are TGTGCCAGCAGCGTTGGACAGGGTAGAACCTACGAGCAGTACTTC. Translated, it gives CASSVGQGRTYEQYF.